This T cell receptor (beta chain) was recovered during a study of neurological immune-mediated disorders. Germline CDR1 MNHNY, CDR2 SVGAGI (reference sequence). The CDR3 is made up of 11 amino acids. MiXCR, applied by TCRdb to the 5' RACE reads, yields one record per CDR3 protein. The sample includes around 130,000 distinct CDR3 sequences, roughly 3.4% of them seen just once. There are a few counts of this clonotype. Its cognate antigen is unknown. This may be a read error, as it is one base from a much larger clone. Study-level results: The repertoires of 18 of 34 multiple sclerosis patients were placed by phylogenetic grouping in a single related-CDR3 cluster, which may be a signature.

2 million unsorted PBMCs were stored in RNAlater at -80 °C before RNA extraction. Sequencing was performed on PBMCs. The receptor was isolated from a woman aged 30 to 39 with multiple sclerosis. This chain links TRBV6-6 with TRBJ1-1; possible D gene TRBD1, 5 bases. The CDR3 DNA follows: TGCAAAGTACGACAGACCACTGAAGCTTTCTTT. It translates to CKVRQTTEAFF.